This T cell receptor beta chain stems from a study of blood T cell repertoires in COVID-19. Study overall: From the United States, Italy and Spain came samples of acute and convalescent COVID-19. T cells, B-cell-depleted T cells, or PBMCs provided the cDNA or gDNA that served as material.

CDR3 size: 14 residues. Per the germline V gene, CDR1 is SGHVS and CDR2 is FQNEAQ. Deletions cut 4 bases from V and 6 bases from J, with 13 bases between. In the original processing: Nucleated cell counts were estimated from reference gene primer amplification. Clones were read by immunoSEQ multiplex PCR, and TCRdb kept only the in-frame ones, dropping some. V and J calls and clone size come straight from that table; D and trimming were deduced from the DNA. The data contain approximately 68,000 clones, 82% of them singletons. The chain recombines TRBV7-8 with TRBJ1-5; D might be TRBD1 (6 bases). The source material was peripheral blood. This TCR derives from a human donor in a cohort sampled during active COVID-19. Written as DNA, the CDR3 is TGTGCCAGCAGCTCACAGGGTGATCGTCAGCCCCAGCATTTT. It codes for CASSSQGDRQPQHF.